This T cell receptor beta chain was captured by sequencing in a study of identical twins. Germline-derived CDR1 and CDR2 are SGHTA and FQGNSA. CDR3 length: 15 residues. Unmatched junction bases numbered 11, after V lost 5 bases and J lost 7 bases. Study findings and constraints: Cross-sectional statistics underpinned the conclusions; the same donors were not followed. Abundant cord blood beta clonotypes carried fewer insertions; memory repertoires showed none. It was possible that invariant MAIT and iNKT cells partly confounded the zero-insertion analyses.

A universal primer site arose from template switching, and cDNA bore unique molecular identifiers. TCRdb used MiXCR to reprocess the 5' RACE reads, holding one entry per CDR3 protein. This sample carries 150,000 or so distinct CDR3 sequences, 3.5% of them seen once, and the ten largest clones take more than 6.5%. This clonotype was seen more than once but under ten times. Its antigen is not known. Sequences were obtained from memory T cells sorted from blood. This chain uses TRBV7-2 with TRBJ2-1; TRBD2 agrees at 7 bases. This TCR was recovered from a man younger than 35 in good health. The CDR3 loop is CASSPRGLVGNEQFF. CDR3 nucleotide sequence: TGTGCCAGCAGCCCTCGAGGACTAGTGGGGAATGAGCAGTTCTTC.